This is a list of T cell receptor beta chains from one sample in a study of T-cell reconstitution after alpha-beta-depleted transplantation in children. Each CDR3 protein is one row after TCRdb ran MiXCR on the PCR reads. The data contain fewer than 450,000 distinct CDR3 sequences, around 15% of them singletons. Sequencing was performed on PBMCs, mostly from graft donor cells, taken 360 days after TCRalphabeta/CD19-depleted stem cell transplant. The origin of the receptors is a male patient between 2 and 15 years old who had a stem cell transplant for acute lymphoblastic leukemia, so the T cells may come from the graft donor. The CDR3 runs from the conserved cysteine through the conserved F or W. Each record gives: V gene, J gene, D gene, clone size, CDR3 protein, CDR3 DNA. A D gene is named only where the DNA matches it firmly. The size of a clone is reported for some rows only, either as once, few or many, or as a class for expanded clones.

V gene: TRBV28; J gene: TRBJ2-1; D gene: TRBD2; clone size: .; CDR3 protein: CASSFMGLAGTYNEQFF; CDR3 DNA: TGTGCCAGCAGTTTCATGGGACTAGCGGGGACCTACAATGAGCAGTTCTTC
V gene: TRBV4-3; J gene: TRBJ2-7; D gene: .; clone size: .; CDR3 protein: CASSQRVGSGRSNEQYF; CDR3 DNA: TGCGCCAGCAGCCAACGGGTTGGGTCAGGGAGGTCCAACGAGCAGTACTTC
V gene: TRBV7-2; J gene: TRBJ1-3; D gene: .; clone size: .; CDR3 protein: CASSLDRADSGNTIYF; CDR3 DNA: TGTGCCAGCAGCTTAGACAGGGCCGACTCTGGAAACACCATATATTTT
V gene: TRBV12-3/TRBV12-4; J gene: TRBJ2-2; D gene: .; clone size: .; CDR3 protein: CASSLQLGKNTGELFF; CDR3 DNA: TGTGCCAGCAGTTTACAATTAGGGAAGAACACCGGGGAGCTGTTTTTT
V gene: TRBV20-1; J gene: TRBJ2-5; D gene: .; clone size: .; CDR3 protein: CSATATQETQYF; CDR3 DNA: TGCAGTGCTACGGCTACCCAAGAGACCCAGTACTTC
V gene: TRBV4-3; J gene: TRBJ2-7; D gene: TRBD1; clone size: .; CDR3 protein: CASSHLDRPYEQYF; CDR3 DNA: TGCGCCAGCAGCCACCTGGACAGGCCCTACGAGCAGTACTTC
V gene: TRBV29-1; J gene: TRBJ1-4; D gene: TRBD1; clone size: .; CDR3 protein: CSARQGSEEKLFF; CDR3 DNA: TGCAGCGCGAGACAGGGGTCCGAGGAAAAACTGTTTTTT
V gene: TRBV28; J gene: TRBJ2-5; D gene: .; clone size: .; CDR3 protein: CASSPSSGEETQYF; CDR3 DNA: TGTGCCAGCAGTCCCTCCTCAGGGGAAGAGACCCAGTACTTC
V gene: TRBV6-1; J gene: TRBJ1-1; D gene: TRBD1; clone size: .; CDR3 protein: CASSGQPPGTGFGGAFF; CDR3 DNA: TGTGCCAGCAGTGGCCAACCTCCCGGGACAGGGTTCGGGGGGGCTTTCTTT
V gene: TRBV11-2; J gene: TRBJ2-1; D gene: .; clone size: few; CDR3 protein: CASSFSPLDNEQFF; CDR3 DNA: TGTGCCAGCAGCTTTTCCCCGCTGGACAATGAGCAGTTCTTC
V gene: TRBV28; J gene: TRBJ2-1; D gene: .; clone size: few; CDR3 protein: CASSLFWERGMDEQFF; CDR3 DNA: TGTGCCAGCAGTTTATTCTGGGAACGGGGTATGGATGAGCAGTTCTTC
V gene: TRBV29-1; J gene: TRBJ2-1; D gene: .; clone size: few; CDR3 protein: CSVPTELRQFF; CDR3 DNA: TGCAGCGTTCCGACGGAACTTAGGCAGTTCTTC
V gene: TRBV20-1; J gene: TRBJ2-3; D gene: .; clone size: many; CDR3 protein: CSPKGRIAGGSWTDTQYF; CDR3 DNA: TGCAGTCCGAAGGGCCGGATAGCTGGTGGGAGTTGGACAGATACGCAGTATTTT
V gene: TRBV12-3/TRBV12-4; J gene: TRBJ2-3; D gene: TRBD2; clone size: .; CDR3 protein: CASSPRGGEGDTQYF; CDR3 DNA: TGTGCCAGCAGTCCACGCGGGGGGGAAGGAGATACGCAGTATTTT
V gene: TRBV4-3; J gene: TRBJ2-1; D gene: .; clone size: .; CDR3 protein: CASSPKLYNEQFF; CDR3 DNA: TGCGCCAGCAGCCCGAAACTTTACAATGAGCAGTTCTTC
V gene: TRBV6-2/TRBV6-3; J gene: TRBJ1-4; D gene: .; clone size: few; CDR3 protein: CASNRGRTNEKLFF; CDR3 DNA: TGTGCCAGCAATCGGGGCAGAACTAATGAAAAACTGTTTTTT
V gene: TRBV2; J gene: TRBJ2-2; D gene: TRBD2; clone size: .; CDR3 protein: CASRAPGTKDTGELFF; CDR3 DNA: TGTGCCAGCAGAGCCCCCGGGACTAAGGACACCGGGGAGCTGTTTTTT
V gene: TRBV28; J gene: TRBJ1-2; D gene: .; clone size: few; CDR3 protein: CASSLRDDYGYTF; CDR3 DNA: TGTGCCAGCAGTCTAAGGGACGACTATGGCTACACCTTC
V gene: TRBV5-1; J gene: TRBJ2-3; D gene: TRBD2; clone size: .; CDR3 protein: CASSLIPSGRSPDTQYF; CDR3 DNA: TGCGCCAGCAGCTTGATTCCTAGCGGGAGGAGTCCAGATACGCAGTATTTT
V gene: TRBV7-2; J gene: TRBJ2-3; D gene: TRBD1; clone size: few; CDR3 protein: CASSLAPGTVSDTQYF; CDR3 DNA: TGTGCCAGCAGCTTAGCCCCAGGGACAGTTTCAGATACGCAGTATTTT
V gene: TRBV29-1; J gene: TRBJ1-1; D gene: TRBD1; clone size: .; CDR3 protein: CSAGQGVGAFF; CDR3 DNA: TGCAGCGCAGGACAGGGGGTTGGAGCTTTCTTT
V gene: TRBV20-1; J gene: TRBJ2-2; D gene: .; clone size: .; CDR3 protein: CSAGAGPVTGELFF; CDR3 DNA: TGCAGTGCTGGGGCGGGACCGGTCACCGGGGAGCTGTTTTTT
V gene: TRBV27; J gene: TRBJ2-5; D gene: TRBD1; clone size: .; CDR3 protein: CASSLFGTGMPNQETQYF; CDR3 DNA: TGTGCCAGCAGTTTATTTGGGACAGGGATGCCTAACCAAGAGACCCAGTACTTC
V gene: TRBV20-1; J gene: TRBJ2-3; D gene: TRBD2; clone size: few; CDR3 protein: CSATPLGGGPSTDTQYF; CDR3 DNA: TGCAGTGCCACACCCCTCGGGGGAGGGCCCAGCACAGATACGCAGTATTTT
V gene: TRBV27; J gene: TRBJ2-3; D gene: TRBD2; clone size: few; CDR3 protein: CASRQYLAGGPDTQYF; CDR3 DNA: TGTGCCAGCAGACAATATTTAGCGGGAGGACCTGATACGCAGTATTTT
V gene: TRBV29-1; J gene: TRBJ1-1; D gene: .; clone size: .; CDR3 protein: CSALRAGRNTEAFF; CDR3 DNA: TGCAGCGCCTTACGGGCGGGGAGGAACACTGAAGCTTTCTTT
V gene: TRBV20-1; J gene: TRBJ2-1; D gene: TRBD2; clone size: .; CDR3 protein: CSAARGGQFF; CDR3 DNA: TGCAGTGCTGCCCGGGGGGGGCAGTTCTTC
V gene: TRBV11-2; J gene: TRBJ2-7; D gene: TRBD2; clone size: .; CDR3 protein: CASSSGGGEQYF; CDR3 DNA: TGTGCCAGCAGCTCCGGGGGGGGTGAGCAGTACTTC
V gene: TRBV11-2; J gene: TRBJ2-7; D gene: .; clone size: few; CDR3 protein: CASSHHGDRYF; CDR3 DNA: TGTGCCAGCAGCCACCATGGAGATCGGTACTTC